The T cell receptor (beta chain) under discussion was sequenced for a study of T cell changes during pregnancy in multiple sclerosis. The protocol was immunoSEQ multiplex PCR, while the TCRdb copy is restricted to in-frame clones and leaves out a portion. The table has tens of thousands of clones, roughly 93% seen once; the top ten hold less than 0.45%. Per the germline V gene, CDR1 is DFQATT and CDR2 is SNEGSKA (reference sequence). The CDR3 runs to 11 residues. The sequence was obtained from a female donor with multiple sclerosis, enrolled in a pregnancy study. The V call is TRBV20-1, the J call TRBJ1-4; D is uncertain. The sample here was CD4+ T cells from peripheral blood mononuclear cells, taken before pregnancy. The DNA of the CDR3 is TGCGCGGTCGGTCTTAATGAAAAACTGTTTTTT. Its protein product is CAVGLNEKLFF.